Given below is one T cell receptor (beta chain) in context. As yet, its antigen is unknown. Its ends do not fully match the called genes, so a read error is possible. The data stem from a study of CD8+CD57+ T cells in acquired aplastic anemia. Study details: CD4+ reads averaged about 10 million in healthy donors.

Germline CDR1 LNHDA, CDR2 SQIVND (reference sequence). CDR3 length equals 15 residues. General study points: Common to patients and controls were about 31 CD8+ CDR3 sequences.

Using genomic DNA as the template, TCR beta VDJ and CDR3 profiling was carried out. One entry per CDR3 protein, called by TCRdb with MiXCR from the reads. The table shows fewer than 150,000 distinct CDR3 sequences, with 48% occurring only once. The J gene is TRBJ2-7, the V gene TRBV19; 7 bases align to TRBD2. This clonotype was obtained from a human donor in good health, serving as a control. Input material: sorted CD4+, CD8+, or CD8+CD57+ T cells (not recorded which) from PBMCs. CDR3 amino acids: CASGIGASGAYERYF. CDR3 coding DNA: TGTGCCAGTGGTATAGGGGCTAGCGGCGCCTACGAGCGGTACTTC. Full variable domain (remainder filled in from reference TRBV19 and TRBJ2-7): DGGITQSPKYLFRKEGQNVTLSCEQNLNHDAMYWYRQDPGQGLRLIYYSQIVNDFQKGDIAEGYSVSREKKESFPLTVTSAQKNPTAFYLCASGIGASGAYERYFGPGTRLTVT.